The 5 T cell receptor beta chains presented below share a single source sample, sequenced in a study of blood T cell repertoires in COVID-19 (dated by TCRdb to 2020 to 2022). Library preparation employed the immunoSEQ multiplex PCR assay. TCRdb obtained this table from immuneACCESS and retained in-frame rearrangements with V and J assigned. These tables miss some clones; where compared with another copy, unresolved V genes account for less than half of the shortfall, and the remainder is unexplained. For this sample the table gives 90,000 or so clones, of which roughly 83% were detected only once. The ten largest clones add up to about 8% of the sample. Sequenced input: peripheral blood. These TCRs come from a man between 45 and 60 years old with active COVID-19.

J is TRBJ2-7 and V is TRBV5-1, with D possibly TRBD1 on 6 matching bases. The CDR3 has 15 amino acids. The V gene lost 0 bases and the J gene lost 2 bases, with 12 bases spanning the gap. Germline lookup yields CDR1 SGHRS and CDR2 YFSETQ. CDR3 sequence reads: CASSLVSGATYEQYF. The CDR3 DNA reads TGCGCCAGCAGCTTGGTGTCAGGGGCCACCTACGAGCAGTACTTC.

The chain couples TRBV7-3 to TRBJ2-1, with D possibly TRBD1 on 6 matching bases. There are 12 residues in the CDR3. Trimming left V 3 bases short and J 7 bases short, with 7 bases between. Germline V lookup: CDR1 SGHTA, CDR2 FQGTGA. The CDR3 DNA follows: TGTGCCAGCAGCTTTCAGGGGAATGAGCAGTTCTTC. Its translation: CASSFQGNEQFF. Combining the CDR3 with reference TRBV7-3 and TRBJ2-1 gives the whole variable domain GAGVSQTPSNKVTEKGKYVELRCDPISGHTALYWYRQSLGQGPEFLIYFQGTGAADDSGLPNDRFFAVRPEGSVSTLKIQRTERGDSAVYLCASSFQGNEQFFGPGTRLTVL.

The rearrangement joins TRBV24-1 to TRBJ2-6, with D tentatively TRBD2 (5 bases). CDR1 is KGHDR and CDR2 is SFDVKD in the germline V gene. The CDR3 covers 18 residues. Trimming removed 5 bases at V and 4 bases at J, with 20 bases between. The CDR3 reads CATSGPPGMTYGANVLTF. The CDR3 nucleotides are TGTGCCACCAGTGGCCCCCCGGGGATGACCTACGGGGCCAACGTCCTGACTTTC.

This clone appeared once. V usage is TRBV3-1 (or the pseudogene TRBV3-2) and J usage is TRBJ2-7; 9 nucleotides agree with TRBD1. The ends lost 5 bases at V and 3 bases at J; junction bases unmatched: 5. The germline CDR1 and CDR2 sequences are LGHDT and YNNKEL (reference sequence). This CDR3 has 14 residues. The CDR3 region has the DNA TGTGCCAGCAGCTCCGGGACAGGGTACTACGAGCAGTACTTC. This codes for CASSSGTGYYEQYF.

V gene TRBV10-3 combines with J gene TRBJ2-2; 11 bases agree with TRBD2. Trimming at V came to 6 bases and at J to 5 bases, leaving 5 bases not matched to a gene. CDR1 is ENHRY and CDR2 is SYGVKD in the germline V gene. The CDR3 is 15 amino acids. CDR3 coding DNA: TGTGCCATCAGAGGGACTAGCGGAAAGACCGGGGAGCTGTTTTTT. Residues: CAIRGTSGKTGELFF.